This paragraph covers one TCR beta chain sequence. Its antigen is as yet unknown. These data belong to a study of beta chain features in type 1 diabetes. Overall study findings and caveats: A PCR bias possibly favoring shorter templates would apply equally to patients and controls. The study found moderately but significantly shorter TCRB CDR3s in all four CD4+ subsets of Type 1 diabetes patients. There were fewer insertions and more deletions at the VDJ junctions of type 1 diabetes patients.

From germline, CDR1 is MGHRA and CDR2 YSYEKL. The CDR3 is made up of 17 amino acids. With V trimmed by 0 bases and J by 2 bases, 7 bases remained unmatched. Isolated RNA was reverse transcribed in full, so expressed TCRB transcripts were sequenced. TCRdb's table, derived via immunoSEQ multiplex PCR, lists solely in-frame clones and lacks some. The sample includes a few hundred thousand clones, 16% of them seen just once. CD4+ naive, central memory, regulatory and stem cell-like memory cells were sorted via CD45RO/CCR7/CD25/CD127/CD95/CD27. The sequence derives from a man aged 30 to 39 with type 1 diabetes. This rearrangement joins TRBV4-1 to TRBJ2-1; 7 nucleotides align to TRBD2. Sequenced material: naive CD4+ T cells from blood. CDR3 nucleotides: TGCGCCAGCAGCCAAGAGGGTCTAGCGGCTACCTACAATGAGCAGTTCTTC. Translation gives CASSQEGLAATYNEQFF.